The clone carrying this T cell receptor beta chain has a handful of counts. Its matching antigen is unknown. The data originate from a study of T-cell memory formation after mild COVID-19. Study information: Largely donor-specific TCR clusters were found. General observations from the study: Nothing confirmed that second-wave clones peaking on day 37 were specific for SARS-CoV-2. Most CD4+ clones that shrank were in CM and EM, while CD8+ ones turned up in EMRA.

Per the germline V gene, CDR1 is SQVTM and CDR2 is ANQGSEA. V shed 7 bases and J shed 5 bases, with 15 bases lying between them. The CDR3 is 13 residues long. 5'RACE with constant-segment primers yielded barcoded, UMI-tagged TCR alpha and TCR beta cDNA libraries. MiXCR, run by TCRdb on the 5' RACE reads, gives a single entry per CDR3 protein. The sample carries almost 550,000 distinct CDR3 sequences, roughly 21% recorded once. The gene calls are TRBV29-1 and TRBJ2-1; possibly TRBD1 for D (5 bases). This TCR derives from an adult woman who had mild COVID-19 (a few samples of this study predate the infection). Cell type and time point are not known. Sample: PBMCs or a T cell subset sorted from them (not recorded which). CDR3 DNA sequence: TGCAGCGCGAAACCAACAGGAAACAATGAGCAGTTCTTC. The encoded protein is CSAKPTGNNEQFF.